This T cell receptor (beta chain) originates from a study of T-cell memory formation after mild COVID-19. Germline V gives CDR1 DFQATT, CDR2 SNEGSKA (reference sequence). With 5 bases clipped from V and 6 bases from J, the junction kept 9 bases outside the gene matches. The length of the CDR3 is 14 residues. MiXCR, applied by TCRdb to the 5' RACE reads, yields one record per CDR3 protein. The repertoire has 35,000 to 50,000 distinct CDR3 sequences, roughly 7% of them found once; the top ten carry about 0.8%. At least ten counts were recorded for this clonotype. This sequence was found in an adult who had mild COVID-19 (a few samples of this study predate the infection). Cell type and time point are not known. The chain carries TRBV20-1 and TRBJ2-4; 8 bases match TRBD1. What was sequenced was PBMCs or a T cell subset sorted from them (not recorded which). This CDR3 reads CSAAPPGQGNIQYF. The CDR3 DNA is TGCAGTGCTGCGCCTCCCGGACAGGGAAACATTCAGTACTTC.